This T cell receptor (beta chain) was sequenced during a study of patients and donors after allogeneic stem cell transplantation. This clonotype was counted between two and nine times. Via MiXCR, TCRdb re-called the RT-PCR reads, giving one row per CDR3 protein. The top ten hold 6.5% to 7.5% of the sample, which has over 350,000 distinct CDR3 sequences, 16% seen once. The CDR3 is 15 amino acids. With 4 bases clipped from V and 9 bases from J, the junction kept 11 bases outside the gene matches. CDR1 is SGHRS and CDR2 is YFSETQ in the germline V gene. V usage is TRBV5-1 and J usage is TRBJ2-1; TRBD1 aligns across 9 bases. Sequencing was carried out using blood, either unsorted or a sorted T cell fraction (not recorded which). The source of this sequence is a human donor who was either an allogeneic HSCT recipient or a stem cell or donor lymphocyte infusion donor (not recorded which). It is not recorded whose cells these are; they may come from a transplant donor. Here the CDR3 DNA reads TGCGCCAGCAGCCCAAGAGGGACAGGGCCGGGTGAGCAGTTCTTC. Protein sequence: CASSPRGTGPGEQFF.